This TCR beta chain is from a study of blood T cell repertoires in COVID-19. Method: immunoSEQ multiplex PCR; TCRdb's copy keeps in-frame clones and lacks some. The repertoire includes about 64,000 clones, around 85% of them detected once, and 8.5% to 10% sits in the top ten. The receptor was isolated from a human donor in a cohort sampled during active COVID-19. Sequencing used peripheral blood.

In DNA, the CDR3 is TGTGCCAGCAGCTTGCGTAGTTTTAACTATGGCTACACCTTC. As protein: CASSLRSFNYGYTF. The gene calls are TRBV5-5 and TRBJ1-2, with D uncertain. This CDR3 has 14 amino acids. Germline values: CDR1 SGHKS, CDR2 YYEKEE (reference sequence). V lost 1 base and J lost 1, with 8 bases in between.